The clone carrying this TCR beta chain was detected only once. Antigen unknown. The sample originates from a study of cytomegalovirus exposure and HLA in healthy donors. The wider study: A subsequent analysis reported that the roughly 120 validation repertoires were produced on the same platform that had also been used for the 666 first-cohort repertoires. Study-level results: Diagnosis of cytomegalovirus status made by the classifier reportedly showed high specificity and sensitivity. Rarity held for most TCR sequences, but there were some public TCRs that occurred in many donors. Cytomegalovirus-associated status was assigned to some 160 TCR beta chains.

Produced via immunoSEQ multiplex PCR; TCRdb's table is partial and in-frame only. The repertoire holds some 90,000 clones, roughly 87% seen once, with about 6.5% in the top ten. The CDR3 covers 16 residues. With 2 bases removed from V and 2 bases from J, the gap between germline ends came to 15 bases. The germline V gene encodes CDR1 MNHNY and CDR2 SVGAGI (reference sequence). This receptor was taken from a young man in good health and CMV-seropositive. V is TRBV6-6 and J is TRBJ2-5; possibly TRBD2 for D (6 bases). The sequenced sample consisted of PBMCs. The CDR3 reads CASSYLVGGAQETQYF. The CDR3 region has the DNA TGTGCCAGCAGTTACCTTGTCGGGGGAGCACAAGAGACCCAGTACTTC.